Presented here are 25 T cell receptor beta chains from one specimen sequenced in a study of cytomegalovirus exposure and HLA in healthy donors. The PCR contained 60 Vbeta and 13 Jbeta primers. Libraries were prepared by immunoSEQ multiplex PCR; TCRdb keeps only in-frame clonotypes and omits some of them. The sample has over 80,000 clones; roughly 85% are singletons. Material for sequencing was PBMCs. Receptors originate from a female donor in good health and CMV-seronegative.

V gene TRBV28 combines with J gene TRBJ2-7; TRBD2 matches at 8 bases. The V segment lost 5 bases and the J segment 0 bases; nucleotides outside the gene matches: 9. The CDR3 length is 16 residues. Germline values: CDR1 MDHEN, CDR2 SYDVKM. CDR3 coding DNA: TGTGCCAGCAGTCCGGTCGCTAGCGGGCTCTCCTACGAGCAGTACTTC. Amino acids: CASSPVASGLSYEQYF.

The chain has TRBV28 and TRBJ1-2; weak D call: TRBD1 (6 bases). Germline V gene lookup returns CDR1 MDHEN and CDR2 SYDVKM. Trimming took 10 bases from V and 6 from J, leaving 24 bases between them. The CDR3 consists of 15 residues. Written as DNA, the CDR3 is TGTGCCACACACAGGGTAGGAATTAGCGGGGATGGCTACACCTTC. Its protein product is CATHRVGISGDGYTF.

V and J are TRBV28 and TRBJ2-5; D may be TRBD2 (6 bases). The germline V and J ends were trimmed by 7 bases and 1 base, with 13 bases remaining between them. The CDR3 covers 14 residues. Germline V lookup: CDR1 MDHEN, CDR2 SYDVKM. CDR3 coding DNA: TGTGCCAGCAATGCTTACGGGGGCCAAGAGACCCAGTACTTC. It codes for CASNAYGGQETQYF.

This chain connects TRBV28 to TRBJ2-1; D is ambiguous. This CDR3 is built from 14 residues. The germline CDR1 and CDR2 sequences are MDHEN and SYDVKM. Trimming took 7 bases from V and 0 from J, leaving 10 bases between them. The CDR3 bases are TGTGCCAGCACTACACAGAGCTCCTACAATGAGCAGTTCTTC. Translating gives CASTTQSSYNEQFF.

The CDR3 bases are TGCGCCAGCAGTGAGCTTCGCGAAGCGGGAGGCCGGGATGAGCAGTTCTTC. This sequence encodes CASSELREAGGRDEQFF. The V gene is TRBV10-2, the J gene TRBJ2-1, with 9 bases aligning to TRBD2. Germline values: CDR1 WSHSY, CDR2 SAAADI. The junction had 13 bases not matched to a gene; V was cut back by 2 bases and J by 8 bases. The CDR3 sequence is 17 residues long.

V and J are TRBV6-5 and TRBJ1-1; D is unclear. Trimming took off 7 bases at V and 5 bases at J, with 17 bases between the two ends. CDR1 MNHEY and CDR2 SVGAGI come from the germline V gene. The CDR3 totals 14 residues. The chain's CDR3 is CASTLGGGGTEAFF. For the CDR3, the DNA is TGTGCCAGCACCCTAGGAGGAGGTGGGACTGAAGCTTTCTTT.

V and J are TRBV9 and TRBJ1-1; 7 nucleotides line up with TRBD1. V lost 3 bases, J lost 1 base, and 6 bases stayed unmatched. Germline V gene sequence: CDR1 SGDLS, CDR2 YYNGEE. The CDR3 covers 15 residues. CDR3 sequence (DNA): TGTGCCAGCAGCGCGGGACAGTTGCAGAACACTGAAGCTTTCTTT. This encodes CASSAGQLQNTEAFF.

The chain has TRBV28 and TRBJ2-2; D is perhaps TRBD1 (5 bases). CDR1 and CDR2 (germline): MDHEN, SYDVKM. The CDR3 extends over 16 amino acids. V gave up 3 bases and J gave up 4 bases, with 15 bases separating them. CDR3 amino acids: CASSLGPITFTGELFF. CDR3 nucleotides: TGTGCCAGCAGTTTGGGGCCAATCACCTTCACCGGGGAGCTGTTTTTT.

The chain has TRBV4-2 and TRBJ2-7, with 7 bases that match TRBD2. V lost 2 bases and J lost 2; bases outside the gene matches: 6. This CDR3 spans 15 amino acids. Germline CDR1 and CDR2: LGHNA and YNFKEQ. The DNA for the CDR3 is TGTGCCAGCAGCCAAATCGGGGACTACGCCTACGAGCAGTACTTC. Encoded protein: CASSQIGDYAYEQYF.

The V call is TRBV9, the J call TRBJ1-3, with a possible D match to TRBD1 (5 bases). Trimming stripped 4 bases from V and 2 bases from J, with 16 bases between. The CDR3 extends over 16 amino acids. Germline V gene lookup returns CDR1 SGDLS and CDR2 YYNGEE. The CDR3 sequence is CASSLLSQGAGNTIYF. The CDR3 nucleotides are TGTGCCAGCAGCCTTCTTAGCCAAGGGGCTGGAAACACCATATATTTT.

In regard to this clone: Its ends do not fully match the called genes, so a read error is possible. The chain is built from TRBV6-1 and TRBJ1-4; 7 bases are a match to TRBD1. CDR1 and CDR2 (germline): MNHNS, SASEGT. The length of the CDR3 is 14 residues. The CDR3 spells CASREGGAEEKLFF. The CDR3 nucleotides are TGTGCCAGCAGAGAAGGGGGCGCTGAAGAAAAACTGTTTTTT.

The DNA of the CDR3 is TGTGCCAGCAGGGCTAGCGGTCAAGAGACCCAGTACTTC. Translated: CASRASGQETQYF. The V gene is TRBV25-1, the J gene TRBJ2-5, with 7 bases fitting TRBD2. CDR1 MGHDK and CDR2 SYGVNS come from the germline V gene. The CDR3 spans 13 residues. V was clipped by 6 bases and J by 2 bases; unmatched bases: 3.

Details on this clone: The junction differs from germline at one of its ends, possibly a read error. This chain uses TRBV6-5 with TRBJ1-2; no reliable D call. Germline lookup yields CDR1 MNHEY and CDR2 SVGAGI. This CDR3 is built from 12 residues. CDR3 sequence: CASREINYGYIF. The CDR3 nucleotides are TGTGCCAGCAGGGAGATTAACTATGGCTACATCTTC.

The rearrangement joins TRBV7-9 to TRBJ1-1; tentatively, D is TRBD1 (6 bases). The V and J ends lost 2 bases and 1 base respectively, with 8 bases between them. The CDR3 is 14 residues long. Germline CDR1 reads SEHNR; CDR2 reads FQNEAQ (reference sequence). The chain's CDR3 is CASSLTGQNTEAFF. The CDR3 DNA sequence: TGTGCCAGCAGCTTAACAGGGCAGAACACTGAAGCTTTCTTT.

This rearrangement joins TRBV4-3 to TRBJ2-7, with 10 bases lining up with TRBD2. The CDR3 contains 17 residues. Germline values: CDR1 LGHNA, CDR2 YSLEER. The junction had 7 bases not matched to a gene; V was cut back by 1 base and J by 1 base. The CDR3 nucleotides read TGCGCCAGCAGCCAAGTAGCTAGCGGGGGTGGATCCTACGAGCAGTACTTC. It specifies CASSQVASGGGSYEQYF.

The chain couples TRBV2 to TRBJ2-1; 7 positions match TRBD1. Unmatched junction bases numbered 5, after V lost 1 base and J lost 5 bases. CDR1 is SNHLY, CDR2 FYNNEI, per germline. The CDR3 is 15 residues long. The CDR3 bases are TGTGCCAGCAGTGAAGACAGGGGCGGAAACAATGAGCAGTTCTTC. It specifies CASSEDRGGNNEQFF.

This chain connects TRBV28 to TRBJ2-3; 8 bases agree with TRBD2. The length of the CDR3 is 15 residues. J lost 2 bases, V lost 5 bases, and 6 bases had no gene match. Germline V gene lookup returns CDR1 MDHEN and CDR2 SYDVKM. CDR3 DNA: TGTGCCAGCAGTACGCAAGCGGGGGCCACAGATACGCAGTATTTT. Translating it yields CASSTQAGATDTQYF.

This chain uses TRBV12-5 with TRBJ2-3; 7 bases fit TRBD1. V was clipped by 4 bases and J by 1 base; unmatched bases: 2. The CDR3 covers 14 residues. Germline CDR1 LGHNT, CDR2 FRNRAP. In DNA form, the CDR3 reads TGTGCTAGTGGTTGGGGGACAGGCACAGATACGCAGTATTTT. As protein: CASGWGTGTDTQYF.

The chain has TRBV7-8 and TRBJ1-5; maybe TRBD1 (6 bases). Germline values: CDR1 SGHVS, CDR2 FQNEAQ. The V gene lost 1 base and the J gene lost 9 bases, with 16 bases spanning the gap. This CDR3 spans 15 amino acids. The CDR3 DNA sequence: TGTGCCAGCAGCTTAGTTTTCTCACAGGGATGGCCCCAGCATTTT. It specifies CASSLVFSQGWPQHF. Using reference TRBV7-8 and TRBJ1-5 for the parts outside the CDR3, the full variable domain is GAGVSQSPRYKVAKRGQDVALRCDPISGHVSLFWYQQALGQGPEFLTYFQNEAQLDKSGLPSDRFFAERPEGSVSTLKIQRTQQEDSAVYLCASSLVFSQGWPQHFGDGTRLSIL.

The rearrangement joins TRBV4-2 to TRBJ2-7; 7 bases fit TRBD1. Germline values: CDR1 LGHNA, CDR2 YNFKEQ. The length of the CDR3 is 14 residues. V was pared by 0 bases and J by 3 bases, with 2 bases of the junction left unmatched. CDR3 in DNA: TGTGCCAGCAGCCAAGACGGGGACAGCTACGAGCAGTACTTC. It yields the protein CASSQDGDSYEQYF.

This chain connects TRBV7-8 to TRBJ2-7, with a weak D call TRBD2 (5 bases). The V gene's germline CDR1 is SGHVS and CDR2 FQNEAQ. Trimming pared 6 bases from V and 1 base from J, leaving 13 bases between. This CDR3 is built from 14 residues. The CDR3 nucleotides are TGTGCCAGCAGTAGGTGGGGAGTTTCCTACGAGCAGTACTTC. Protein product: CASSRWGVSYEQYF.

V gene TRBV6-5 combines with J gene TRBJ2-6, with D perhaps matching TRBD1 (5 bases). The CDR3 runs to 14 residues. The germline V gene has CDR1 MNHEY and CDR2 SVGAGI. V shed 7 bases and J shed 1 base, with 8 bases lying between them. The CDR3 region is CASTQGSGANVLTF. The CDR3 bases are TGTGCCAGCACCCAGGGTTCTGGGGCCAACGTCCTGACTTTC.

This clone was picked up one time. The chain uses TRBV6-6 and TRBJ2-5; possible D gene TRBD2, 5 bases. From germline, CDR1 is MNHNY and CDR2 SVGAGI (reference sequence). The ends were cut back, 6 bases at V and 1 base at J, with 9 bases in the middle. The CDR3 covers 13 residues. CDR3: CASRRGIQETQYF. DNA for the CDR3: TGTGCCAGCAGAAGAGGGATCCAAGAGACCCAGTACTTC.

As to this clone: Mismatch with germline at one junction end may stem from a read error. The rearrangement uses TRBV28 and TRBJ2-6; the D is unclear. Germline CDR1 reads MDHEN; CDR2 reads SYDVKM. The CDR3 contains 15 residues. The CDR3 loop is CASRTPSSGANVLTF. CDR3 nucleotides: TGCGCCAGCAGAACCCCGAGCTCTGGGGCCAACGTCCTGACTTTC.

CDR3 nucleotides: TGTGCCAGCAGAACGAGAACCGGAAACACCATATATTTT. Its translation is CASRTRTGNTIYF. The gene calls are TRBV27 and TRBJ1-3; D is uncertain. This CDR3 has 13 residues. V lost 6 bases and J lost 4, with 10 bases in between. CDR1 MNHEY and CDR2 SMNVEV come from the germline V gene (reference sequence).